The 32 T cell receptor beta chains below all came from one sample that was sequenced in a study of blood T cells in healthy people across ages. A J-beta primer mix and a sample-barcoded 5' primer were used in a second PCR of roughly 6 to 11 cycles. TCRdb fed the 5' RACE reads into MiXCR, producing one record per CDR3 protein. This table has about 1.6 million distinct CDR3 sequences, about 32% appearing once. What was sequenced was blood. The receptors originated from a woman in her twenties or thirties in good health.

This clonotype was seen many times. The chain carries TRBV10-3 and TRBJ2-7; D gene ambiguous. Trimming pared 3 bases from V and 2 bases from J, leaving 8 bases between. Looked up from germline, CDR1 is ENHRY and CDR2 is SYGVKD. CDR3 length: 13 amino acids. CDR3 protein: CAISEGVTYEQYF. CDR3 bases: TGTGCCATCAGTGAAGGAGTAACCTACGAGCAGTACTTC.

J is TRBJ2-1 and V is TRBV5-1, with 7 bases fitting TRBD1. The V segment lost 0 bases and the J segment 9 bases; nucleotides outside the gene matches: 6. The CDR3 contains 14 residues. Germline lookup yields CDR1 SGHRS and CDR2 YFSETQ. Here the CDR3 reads CASSLELGGSEQFF. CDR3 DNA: TGCGCCAGCAGCTTGGAACTAGGGGGCAGTGAGCAGTTCTTC.

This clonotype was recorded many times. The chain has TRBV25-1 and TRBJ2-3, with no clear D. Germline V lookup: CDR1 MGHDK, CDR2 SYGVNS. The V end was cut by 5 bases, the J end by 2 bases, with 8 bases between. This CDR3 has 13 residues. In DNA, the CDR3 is TGTGCCAGCAGTAACCCTCCCACAGATACGCAGTATTTT. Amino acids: CASSNPPTDTQYF. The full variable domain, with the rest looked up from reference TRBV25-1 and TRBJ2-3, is EADIYQTPRYLVIGTGKKITLECSQTMGHDKMYWYQQDPGMELHLIHYSYGVNSTEKGDLSSESTVSRIRTEHFPLTLESARPSHTSQYLCASSNPPTDTQYFGPGTRLTVL.

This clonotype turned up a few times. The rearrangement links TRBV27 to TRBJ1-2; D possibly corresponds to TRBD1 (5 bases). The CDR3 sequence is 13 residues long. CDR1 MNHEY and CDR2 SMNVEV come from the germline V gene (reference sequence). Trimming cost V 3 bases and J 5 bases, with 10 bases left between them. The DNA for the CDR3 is TGTGCCAGCAGTTTTGCGGGGGATTATGGCTACACCTTC. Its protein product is CASSFAGDYGYTF.

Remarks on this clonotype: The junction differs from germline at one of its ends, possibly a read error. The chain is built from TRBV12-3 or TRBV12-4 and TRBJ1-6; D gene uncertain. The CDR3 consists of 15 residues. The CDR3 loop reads CAGSVQSSYNSPLHF. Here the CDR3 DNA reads TGTGCCGGCAGTGTTCAAAGCTCCTATAATTCACCCCTCCACTTT.

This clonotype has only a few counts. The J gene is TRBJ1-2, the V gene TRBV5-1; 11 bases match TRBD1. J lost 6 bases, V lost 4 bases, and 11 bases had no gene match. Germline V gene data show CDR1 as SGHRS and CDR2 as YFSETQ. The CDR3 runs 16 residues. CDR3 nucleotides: TGCGCCAGCAGCACTACCACCGGGACAGGGGGACATGGCTACACCTTC. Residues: CASSTTTGTGGHGYTF. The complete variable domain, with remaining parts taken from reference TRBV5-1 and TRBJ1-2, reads KAGVTQTPRYLIKTRGQQVTLSCSPISGHRSVSWYQQTPGQGLQFLFEYFSETQRNKGNFPGRFSGRQFSNSRSEMNVSTLELGDSALYLCASSTTTGTGGHGYTFGSGTRLTVV.

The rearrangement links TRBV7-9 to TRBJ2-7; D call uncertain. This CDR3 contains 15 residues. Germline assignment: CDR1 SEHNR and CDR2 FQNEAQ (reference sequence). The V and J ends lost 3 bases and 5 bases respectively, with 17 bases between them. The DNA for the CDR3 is TGTGCCAGCAGCTTCAGTGCAGAAATCCCTAACGAGCAGTACTTC. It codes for CASSFSAEIPNEQYF.

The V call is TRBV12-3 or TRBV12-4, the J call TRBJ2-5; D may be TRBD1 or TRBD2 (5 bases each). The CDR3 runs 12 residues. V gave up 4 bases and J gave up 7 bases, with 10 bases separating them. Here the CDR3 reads CASSWDVRTQYF. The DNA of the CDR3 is TGTGCCAGCAGTTGGGACGTCAGGACCCAGTACTTC.

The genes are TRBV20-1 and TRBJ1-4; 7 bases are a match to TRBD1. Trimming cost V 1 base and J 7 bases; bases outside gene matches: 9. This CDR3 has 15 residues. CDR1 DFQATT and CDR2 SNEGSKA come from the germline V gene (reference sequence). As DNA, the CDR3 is TGCAGTGCTAGAGTGGCAGGGGGAGGGGGTGAAAAACTGTTTTTT. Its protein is CSARVAGGGGEKLFF.

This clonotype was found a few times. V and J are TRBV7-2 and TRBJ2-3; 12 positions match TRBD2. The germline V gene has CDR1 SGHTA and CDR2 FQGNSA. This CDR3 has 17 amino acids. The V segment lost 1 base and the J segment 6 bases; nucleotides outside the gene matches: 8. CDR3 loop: CASSLVLAGGDADTQYF. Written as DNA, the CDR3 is TGTGCCAGCAGCTTAGTCCTAGCGGGAGGGGATGCGGATACGCAGTATTTT.

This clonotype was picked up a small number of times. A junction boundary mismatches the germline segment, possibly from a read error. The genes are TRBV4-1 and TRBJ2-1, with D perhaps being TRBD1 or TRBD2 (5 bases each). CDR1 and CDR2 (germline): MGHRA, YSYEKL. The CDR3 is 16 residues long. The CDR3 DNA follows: TGCGCCAGCAGCCAGCCTCGGTTGGGGGTTTACATTGAGCAGTTCTTC. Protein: CASSQPRLGVYIEQFF.

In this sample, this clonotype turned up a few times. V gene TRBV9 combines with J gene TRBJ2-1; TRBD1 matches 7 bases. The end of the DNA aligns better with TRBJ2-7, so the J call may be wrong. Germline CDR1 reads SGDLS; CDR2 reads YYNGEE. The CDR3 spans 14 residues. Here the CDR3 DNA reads TGTGCCAGCAGCGGCCGGGACAGCGCCTACGAGCAGTACTTC. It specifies CASSGRDSAYEQYF.

CDR3 sequence (DNA): TGTGCCAGCAGCTTATCGGAGTCTAGCGGCTACACCTTC. This encodes CASSLSESSGYTF. J is TRBJ1-2 and V is TRBV11-2; D call uncertain. V gave up 2 bases and J gave up 8 bases, with 12 bases separating them. Per the germline V gene, CDR1 is SGHAT and CDR2 is FQNNGV. There are 13 residues in the CDR3. The full variable domain, rest sourced from reference TRBV11-2 and TRBJ1-2, is EAGVAQSPRYKIIEKRQSVAFWCNPISGHATLYWYQQILGQGPKLLIQFQNNGVVDDSQLPKDRFSAERLKGVDSTLKIQPAKLEDSAVYLCASSLSESSGYTFGSGTRLTVV.

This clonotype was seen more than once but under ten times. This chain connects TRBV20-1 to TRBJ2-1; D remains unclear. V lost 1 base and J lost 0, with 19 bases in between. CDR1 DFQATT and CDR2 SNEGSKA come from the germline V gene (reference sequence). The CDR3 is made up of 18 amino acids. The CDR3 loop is CSARVTPMGMSSYNEQFF. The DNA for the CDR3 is TGCAGTGCTAGAGTCACGCCAATGGGGATGAGCTCCTACAATGAGCAGTTCTTC.

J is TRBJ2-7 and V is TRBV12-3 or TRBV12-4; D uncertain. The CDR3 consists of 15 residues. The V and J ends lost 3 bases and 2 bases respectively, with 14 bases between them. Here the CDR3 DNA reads TGTGCCAGCAGTTTTGGGGTCGGTGGGACCTACGAGCAGTACTTC. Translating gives CASSFGVGGTYEQYF.

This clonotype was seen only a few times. The CDR3 sequence: CASGPATDTQYF. CDR3 sequence (DNA): TGTGCCTCAGGGCCGGCCACAGATACGCAGTATTTT. This chain uses TRBV27 with TRBJ2-3; D possibly corresponds to TRBD1 (5 bases). V was shortened by 11 bases and J by 2 bases, with 11 bases between the two germline ends. The CDR3 consists of 12 residues. CDR1 is MNHEY, CDR2 SMNVEV, per germline (reference sequence).

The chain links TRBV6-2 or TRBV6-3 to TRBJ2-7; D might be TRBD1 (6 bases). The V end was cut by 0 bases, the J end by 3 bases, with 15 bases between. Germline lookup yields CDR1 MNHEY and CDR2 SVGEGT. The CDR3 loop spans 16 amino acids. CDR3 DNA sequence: TGTGCCAGCAGTTACTCGACCACTAGGGGGTGCTACGAGCAGTACTTC. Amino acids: CASSYSTTRGCYEQYF.

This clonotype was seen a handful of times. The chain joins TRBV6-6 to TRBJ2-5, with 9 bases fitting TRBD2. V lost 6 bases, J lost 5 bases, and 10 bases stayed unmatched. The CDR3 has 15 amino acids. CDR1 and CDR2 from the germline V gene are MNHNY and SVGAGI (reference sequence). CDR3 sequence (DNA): TGTGCCAGCAGCCTCCGCAGCGGGGGGCGGGAGACCCAGTACTTC. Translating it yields CASSLRSGGRETQYF.

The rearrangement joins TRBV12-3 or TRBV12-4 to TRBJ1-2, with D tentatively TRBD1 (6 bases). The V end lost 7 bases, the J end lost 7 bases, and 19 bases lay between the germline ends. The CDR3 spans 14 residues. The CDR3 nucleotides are TGTGCCAGCACCCCAATCGAGGGGGTTCGTGGCTACACCTTC. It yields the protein CASTPIEGVRGYTF.

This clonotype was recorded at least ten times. The CDR3 region has the DNA TGTGCCAGCAGCCAAGATTTCAGGGTAGGGGAGACCCAGTACTTC. Protein product: CASSQDFRVGETQYF. The rearrangement joins TRBV3-1 to TRBJ2-5; tentatively, D is TRBD1 (5 bases). The CDR3 runs to 15 residues. Trimming left V 0 bases short and J 5 bases short, with 13 bases between. Germline V gene lookup returns CDR1 LGHDT and CDR2 YNNKEL (reference sequence).

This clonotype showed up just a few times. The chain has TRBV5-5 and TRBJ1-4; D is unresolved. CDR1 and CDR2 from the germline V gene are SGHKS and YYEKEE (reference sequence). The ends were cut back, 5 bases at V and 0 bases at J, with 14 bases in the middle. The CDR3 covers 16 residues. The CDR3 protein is CASRRGAAATNEKLFF. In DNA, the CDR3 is TGTGCCAGCAGGCGCGGCGCGGCTGCAACTAATGAAAAACTGTTTTTT.

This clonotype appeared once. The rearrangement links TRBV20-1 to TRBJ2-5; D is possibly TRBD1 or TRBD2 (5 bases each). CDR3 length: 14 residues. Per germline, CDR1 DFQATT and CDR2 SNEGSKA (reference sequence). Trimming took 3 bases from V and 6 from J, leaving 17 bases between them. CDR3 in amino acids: CSARVPGTGKTQYF. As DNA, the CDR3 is TGCAGTGCTAGGGTCCCGGGGACGGGGAAGACCCAGTACTTC.

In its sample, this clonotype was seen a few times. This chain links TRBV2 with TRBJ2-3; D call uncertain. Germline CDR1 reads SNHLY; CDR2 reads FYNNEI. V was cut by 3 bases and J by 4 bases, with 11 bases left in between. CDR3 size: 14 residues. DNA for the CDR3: TGTGCCAGCAGTGACCGTTGGGAACCAGATACGCAGTATTTT. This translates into CASSDRWEPDTQYF.

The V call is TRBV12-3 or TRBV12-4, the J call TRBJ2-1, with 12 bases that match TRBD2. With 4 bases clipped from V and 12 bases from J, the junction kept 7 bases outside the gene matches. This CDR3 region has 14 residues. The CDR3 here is CASSSRTSGTPQFF. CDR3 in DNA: TGTGCCAGCAGTTCTCGGACTAGCGGGACCCCGCAGTTCTTC.

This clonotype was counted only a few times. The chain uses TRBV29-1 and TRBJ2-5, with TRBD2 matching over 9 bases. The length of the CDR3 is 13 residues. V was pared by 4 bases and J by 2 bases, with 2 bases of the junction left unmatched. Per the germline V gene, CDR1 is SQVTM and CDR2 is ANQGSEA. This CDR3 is CSVVLAGQETQYF. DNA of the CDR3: TGCAGCGTTGTGCTAGCGGGACAAGAGACCCAGTACTTC.

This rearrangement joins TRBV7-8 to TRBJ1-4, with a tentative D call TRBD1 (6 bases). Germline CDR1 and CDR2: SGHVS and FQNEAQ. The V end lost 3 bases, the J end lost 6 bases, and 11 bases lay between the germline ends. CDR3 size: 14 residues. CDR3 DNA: TGTGCCAGCAGCTTCAGGGGTGTCGATGAAAAACTGTTTTTT. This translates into CASSFRGVDEKLFF. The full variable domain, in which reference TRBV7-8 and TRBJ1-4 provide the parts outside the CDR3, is GAGVSQSPRYKVAKRGQDVALRCDPISGHVSLFWYQQALGQGPEFLTYFQNEAQLDKSGLPSDRFFAERPEGSVSTLKIQRTQQEDSAVYLCASSFRGVDEKLFFGSGTQLSVL.

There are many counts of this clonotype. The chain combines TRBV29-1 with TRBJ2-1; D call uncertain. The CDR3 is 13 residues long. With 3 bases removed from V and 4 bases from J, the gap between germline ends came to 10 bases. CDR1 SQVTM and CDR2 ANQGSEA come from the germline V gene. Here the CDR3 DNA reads TGCAGCGTTGAGTCTAAGACTTACAATGAGCAGTTCTTC. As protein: CSVESKTYNEQFF.

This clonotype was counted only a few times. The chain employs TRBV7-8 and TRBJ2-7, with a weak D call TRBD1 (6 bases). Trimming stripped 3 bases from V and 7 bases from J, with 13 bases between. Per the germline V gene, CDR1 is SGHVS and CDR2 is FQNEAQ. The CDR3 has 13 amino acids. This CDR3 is CASSFSQGWEQYF. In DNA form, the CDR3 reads TGTGCCAGCAGCTTTAGTCAGGGGTGGGAGCAGTACTTC.

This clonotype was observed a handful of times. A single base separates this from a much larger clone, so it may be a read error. The CDR3 nucleotides read TGTGCCATCAGTGACCTCCGACAGGGTGGTAATGAAAAACGGTTTTTT. This encodes CAISDLRQGGNEKRFF. The rearrangement joins TRBV10-3 to TRBJ1-4; 7 nucleotides line up with TRBD1. The CDR3 runs to 16 residues. Germline V CDR1 and CDR2: ENHRY, SYGVKD.

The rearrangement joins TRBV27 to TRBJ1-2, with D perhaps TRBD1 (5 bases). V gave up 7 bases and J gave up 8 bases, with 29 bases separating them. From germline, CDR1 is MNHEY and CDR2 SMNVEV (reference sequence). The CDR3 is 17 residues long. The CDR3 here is CASTMTANYPHFKGYTF. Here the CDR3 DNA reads TGTGCCAGCACCATGACAGCGAACTACCCACATTTTAAAGGCTACACCTTC.

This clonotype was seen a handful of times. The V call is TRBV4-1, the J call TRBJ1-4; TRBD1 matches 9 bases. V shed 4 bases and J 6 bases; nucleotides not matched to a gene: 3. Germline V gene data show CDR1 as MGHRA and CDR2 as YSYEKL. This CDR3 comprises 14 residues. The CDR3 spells CASSRTGEDEKLFF. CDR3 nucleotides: TGCGCCAGCAGCCGGACAGGGGAGGATGAAAAACTGTTTTTT.

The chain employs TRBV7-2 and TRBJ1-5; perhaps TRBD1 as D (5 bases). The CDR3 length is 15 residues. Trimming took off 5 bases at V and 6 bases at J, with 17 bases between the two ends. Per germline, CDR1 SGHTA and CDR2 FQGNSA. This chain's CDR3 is CASSARGPGVQPQHF. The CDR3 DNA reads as TGTGCCAGCAGCGCGAGGGGTCCGGGAGTTCAGCCCCAGCATTTT. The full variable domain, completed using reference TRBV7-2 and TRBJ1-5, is GAGVSQSPSNKVTEKGKDVELRCDPISGHTALYWYRQSLGQGLEFLIYFQGNSAPDKSGLPSDRFSAERTGGSVSTLTIQRTQQEDSAVYLCASSARGPGVQPQHFGDGTRLSIL.